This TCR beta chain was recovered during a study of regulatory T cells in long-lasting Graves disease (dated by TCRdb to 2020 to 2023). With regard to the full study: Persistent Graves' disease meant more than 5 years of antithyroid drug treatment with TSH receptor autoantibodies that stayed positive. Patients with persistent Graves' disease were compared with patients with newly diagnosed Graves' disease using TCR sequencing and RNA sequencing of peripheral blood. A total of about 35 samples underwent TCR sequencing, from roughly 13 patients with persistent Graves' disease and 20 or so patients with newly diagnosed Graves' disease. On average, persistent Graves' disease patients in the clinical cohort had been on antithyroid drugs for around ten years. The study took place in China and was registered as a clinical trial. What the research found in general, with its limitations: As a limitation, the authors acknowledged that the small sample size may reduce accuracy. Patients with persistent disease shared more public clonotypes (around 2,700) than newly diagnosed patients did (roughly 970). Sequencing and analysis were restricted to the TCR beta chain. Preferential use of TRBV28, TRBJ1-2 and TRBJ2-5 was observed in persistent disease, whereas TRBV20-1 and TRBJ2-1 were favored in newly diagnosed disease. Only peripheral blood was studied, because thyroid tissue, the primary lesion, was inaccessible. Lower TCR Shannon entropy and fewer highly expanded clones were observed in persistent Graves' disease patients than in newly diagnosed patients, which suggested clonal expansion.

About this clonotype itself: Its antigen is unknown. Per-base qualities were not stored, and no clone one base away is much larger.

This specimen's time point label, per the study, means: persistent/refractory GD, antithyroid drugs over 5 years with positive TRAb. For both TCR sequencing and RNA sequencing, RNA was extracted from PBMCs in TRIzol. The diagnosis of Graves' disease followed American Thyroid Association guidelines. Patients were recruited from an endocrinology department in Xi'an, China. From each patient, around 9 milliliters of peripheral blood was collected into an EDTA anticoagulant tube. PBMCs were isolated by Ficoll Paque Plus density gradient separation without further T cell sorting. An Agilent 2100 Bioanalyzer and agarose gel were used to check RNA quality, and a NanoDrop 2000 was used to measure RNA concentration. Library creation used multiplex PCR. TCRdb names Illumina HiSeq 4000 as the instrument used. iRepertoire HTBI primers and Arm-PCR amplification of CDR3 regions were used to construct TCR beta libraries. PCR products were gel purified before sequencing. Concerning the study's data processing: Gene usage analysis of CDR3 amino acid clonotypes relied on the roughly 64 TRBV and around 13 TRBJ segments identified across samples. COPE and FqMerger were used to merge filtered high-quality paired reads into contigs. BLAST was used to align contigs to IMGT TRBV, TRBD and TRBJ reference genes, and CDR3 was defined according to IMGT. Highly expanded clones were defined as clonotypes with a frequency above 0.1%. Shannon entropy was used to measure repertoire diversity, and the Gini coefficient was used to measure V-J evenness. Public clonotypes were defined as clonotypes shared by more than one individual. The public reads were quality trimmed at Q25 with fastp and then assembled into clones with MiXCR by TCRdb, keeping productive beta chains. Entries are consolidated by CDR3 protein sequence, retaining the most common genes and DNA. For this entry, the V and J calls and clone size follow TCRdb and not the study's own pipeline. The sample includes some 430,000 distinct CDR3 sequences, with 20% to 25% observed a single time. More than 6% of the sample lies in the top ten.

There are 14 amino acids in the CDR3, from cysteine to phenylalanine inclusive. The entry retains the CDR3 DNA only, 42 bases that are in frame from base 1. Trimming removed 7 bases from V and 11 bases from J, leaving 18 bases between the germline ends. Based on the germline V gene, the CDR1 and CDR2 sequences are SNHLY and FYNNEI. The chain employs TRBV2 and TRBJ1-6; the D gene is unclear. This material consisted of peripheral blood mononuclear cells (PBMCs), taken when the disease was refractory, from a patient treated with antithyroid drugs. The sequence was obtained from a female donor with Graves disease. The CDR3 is CASTPDPGATPLHF. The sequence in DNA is TGTGCCAGCACTCCGGACCCTGGTGCGACACCCCTCCACTTT. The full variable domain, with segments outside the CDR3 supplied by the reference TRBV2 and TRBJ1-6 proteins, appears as EPEVTQTPSHQVTQMGQEVILRCVPISNHLYFYWYRQILGQKVEFLVSFYNNEISEKSEIFDDQFSVERPDGSNFTLKIRSTKLEDSAMYFCASTPDPGATPLHFGNGTRLTVT.